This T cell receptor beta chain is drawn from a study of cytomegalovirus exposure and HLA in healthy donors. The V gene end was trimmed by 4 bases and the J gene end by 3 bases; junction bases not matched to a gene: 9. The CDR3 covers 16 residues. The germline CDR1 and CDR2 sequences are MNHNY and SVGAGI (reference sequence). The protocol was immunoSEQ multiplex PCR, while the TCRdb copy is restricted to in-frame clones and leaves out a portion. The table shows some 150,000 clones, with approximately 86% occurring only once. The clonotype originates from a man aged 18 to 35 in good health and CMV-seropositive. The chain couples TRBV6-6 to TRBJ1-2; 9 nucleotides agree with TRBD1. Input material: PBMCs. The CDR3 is CASSLNRDRVHYGYTF. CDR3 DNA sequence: TGTGCCAGCAGTTTAAACCGGGACAGGGTACACTATGGCTACACCTTC.